This TCR beta chain was profiled in a study of shared clonotypes between healthy human individuals. The V and J ends lost 0 bases and 6 bases respectively, with 12 bases between them. Germline CDR1 reads SGHNT; CDR2 reads YYREEE (reference sequence). There are 14 residues in the CDR3. Study-wide results and caveats: In general, naive subsets displayed greater estimated richness than memory subsets did.

Produced via immunoSEQ multiplex PCR; TCRdb's table is partial and in-frame only. This repertoire shows nearly 750,000 clones, 55% to 75% found once; its top ten account for more than 1.5%. As concerns this clone: The antigen is not known.

The sequenced sample consisted of memory CD4+ T cells sorted from blood. Stated subset: CD45RA-negative fraction. The clonotype originates from a woman in her 30s in good health. The rearrangement joins TRBV5-4 to TRBJ1-2; D is uncertain. CDR3 in amino acids: CASSLVGGFNGYTF. For the CDR3, the DNA is TGTGCCAGCAGCTTGGTGGGAGGATTCAATGGCTACACCTTC.